This TCR beta chain originates from a study of long-term antiretroviral therapy in people with HIV. A v3.0 immunoSEQ assay was performed at survey level. Clones were read by immunoSEQ multiplex PCR, and TCRdb kept only the in-frame ones, dropping some. The profile shows more than 35,000 clones, nearly 95% of them singletons. J lost 3 bases, V lost 4 bases, and 3 bases had no gene match. Germline V gene lookup returns CDR1 SGHDT and CDR2 YYEEEE. The CDR3 is made up of 14 amino acids. The rearrangement joins TRBV5-6 to TRBJ1-3; 8 nucleotides line up with TRBD1. This sequence originates from a woman between 45 and 60 years old with HIV. The sequencing here drew on unsorted PBMCs, taken 3.7 years after starting antiretroviral therapy. In nucleotides, the CDR3 is TGTGCCAGCAGCAAGACAGGGGTTGGAAACACCATATATTTT. This translates into CASSKTGVGNTIYF. Complete variable domain (other parts from reference TRBV5-6 and TRBJ1-3): DAGVTQSPTHLIKTRGQQVTLRCSPKSGHDTVSWYQQALGQGPQFIFQYYEEEERQRGNFPDRFSGHQFPNYSSELNVNALLLGDSALYLCASSKTGVGNTIYFGEGSWLTVV.